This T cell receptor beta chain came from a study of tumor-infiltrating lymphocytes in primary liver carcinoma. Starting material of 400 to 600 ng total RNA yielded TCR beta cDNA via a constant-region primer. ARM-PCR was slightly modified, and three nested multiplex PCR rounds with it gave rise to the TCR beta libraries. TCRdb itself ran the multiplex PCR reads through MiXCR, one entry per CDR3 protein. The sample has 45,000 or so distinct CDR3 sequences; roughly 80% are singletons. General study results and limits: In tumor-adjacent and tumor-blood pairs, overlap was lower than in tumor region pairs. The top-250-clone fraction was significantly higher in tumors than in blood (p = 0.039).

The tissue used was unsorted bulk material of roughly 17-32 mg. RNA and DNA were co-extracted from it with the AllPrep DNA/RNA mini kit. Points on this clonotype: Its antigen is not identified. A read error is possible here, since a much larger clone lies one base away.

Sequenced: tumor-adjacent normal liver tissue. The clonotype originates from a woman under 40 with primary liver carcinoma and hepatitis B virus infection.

The CDR3 DNA follows: TGTGCCAGCAGCAAAGTGGGCGAACGACATAGCAATAAGCCCCAGCATTTT. Protein sequence: CASSKVGERHSNKPQHF. V gene TRBV21-1 combines with J gene TRBJ1-5; the DNA was not compared with TRBD1, the D call given in the table. TRBV21-1 is flagged as a pseudogene. The CDR3 is 17 residues long.